This T cell receptor (beta chain) was identified in a study of T cell responses to AZD1222 COVID-19 vaccine listed by TCRdb under 2021. About the study as a whole: AZD1222 recipients with second doses at about 4 weeks or about 12 weeks were pooled, because spike-specific TCR depth and breadth did not differ between schedules. TCR sequencing covered fewer than 250 trial participants: approximately 200 given two doses of AZD1222 and 26 given two doses of MenACWY control vaccine. Trial participants were enrolled by age into 18-55, 56-69 and 70-plus year subgroups, with approximately 160, 26 and 62 TCR-sequenced participants respectively.

The germline V gene encodes CDR1 SNHLY and CDR2 FYNNEI. Trimming takes 11 bases off V and 8 bases off J; junction bases not matched to a gene: 13. Spanning cysteine to phenylalanine, the CDR3 consists of 13 amino acids. Only CDR3 DNA is held: 39 bases, read in frame from base 1. A word on this clone: The target of this receptor is not known. No much larger clone exists at a distance of one base, and base qualities are not known.

The CDR3 regions of human TCRbeta chains were subjected to immunosequencing. The published analysis was carried out like this. TCRs in the repertoires were compared against a reference library of SARS-CoV-2-specific TCRs that had been generated with the MIRA antigen-specificity platform. Breadth was defined as the fraction of unique TCRs that were SARS-CoV-2-associated, and depth was defined as the fraction of total T cells that were SARS-CoV-2-associated. Using the MIRA data, every spike-specific TCR was mapped to the spike region that the TCR reacted to and assigned to either a CD4 or a CD8 class. Log10-transformed breadth and depth values were compared by one-way ANOVA with Sidak's multiple comparisons tests. TCRdb obtained this table from immuneACCESS and retained in-frame rearrangements with V and J assigned. These tables miss some clones; where compared with another copy, unresolved V genes account for less than half of the shortfall, and the remainder is unexplained. V and J calls and clone size are those listed in that table; D and trimming were worked out from the DNA. Present in this sample are 90,000 to 150,000 clones, about 91% of which were seen just once. About 5% of the sample belongs to the ten largest clones.

What this sample's time point label stands for: baseline before first vaccination. Vaccinee samples came from UK trials COV001 and COV002, including a single-blind randomized controlled phase 2/3 trial of AZD1222 (ChAdOx1 nCoV-19) in healthy adults. For TCRbeta chain sequencing, PBMC samples from trial participants were taken at day 0 and at day 28 after the second dose. Here is what the overall study found, with its caveats: The 56-69-year group was small, and its depth increase did not reach significance, likely because of low power. Conclusions about previously exposed vaccinees were limited because only a handful of AZD1222 recipients were SARS-CoV-2 seropositive at baseline. CD4 TCRs associated with the vaccine covered the entire spike protein, and the dominant responses were in regions 160-218 and 743-854. Participants were mostly white British, with more females than males. The authors suggested clonal diversity may have been underestimated. After two AZD1222 doses, both the breadth and the depth of spike-specific TCRs were significantly higher than at day 0 and than in MenACWY recipients. Epitopes outside the regions mutated in the B.1.351 and B.1.1.7 variants were reportedly recognized by nearly half of the unique spike-specific TCRs. Because no day 14 peak-response samples were available, the repertoires could be characterized only after the peak T cell response.

The material sequenced was peripheral blood, taken on day 0 of AZD1222 vaccination. The V and J genes are TRBV2 and TRBJ1-2; 8 middle bases align to TRBD1. The receptor's source is an adult in good health. The CDR3 corresponds to CASKDRAGIGYTF. The nucleotide sequence is TGTGCCTCAAAGGACAGGGCCGGGATAGGCTACACCTTC.